This TCR beta chain comes out of a study of T cell responses to AZD1222 COVID-19 vaccine. Clones were sequenced by immunoSEQ multiplex PCR, and TCRdb holds only the in-frame ones, with some missing. The sample carries around 180,000 clones, 85% to 95% recorded once. Only a few counts were recorded for this clone. The CDR3 covers 17 residues. The origin of this receptor is an adult in good health. Specimen: peripheral blood, collected on day 0 of AZD1222 vaccination. The V call is TRBV21-1, the J call TRBJ1-5; TRBD1, the table's D call, was not compared with the DNA. TRBV21-1 is a listed pseudogene. The CDR3 here is CASSKAPRGRVNQPQHF. As DNA, the CDR3 is TGTGCCAGCAGCAAAGCGCCCAGGGGGCGCGTAAATCAGCCCCAGCATTTT.